This entry features one TCR beta chain sequence. Per the authors' pipeline: Amplification of reference gene primers provided the estimated nucleated cell counts. Measured with immunoSEQ multiplex PCR; TCRdb has only the in-frame clones, and not every one. V, J and clone size were drawn from that table, and D and trimming were deduced from the DNA. The sample carries about 70,000 clones, 87% recorded once. This entry belongs to a study of blood T cell repertoires in COVID-19. At the level of the study: PBMCs, B-cell-depleted T cells, or T cells provided the cDNA or gDNA that made up the material.

This CDR3 is built from 15 residues. Per the germline V gene, CDR1 is SGHRS and CDR2 is YFSETQ. V dropped 1 base and J dropped 3; count of bases not matched to a gene: 3. The TCR sequence derives from a woman of 80 years or more with acute or convalescent COVID-19. The sample taken for sequencing was peripheral blood. The chain carries TRBV5-1 and TRBJ2-3, with 9 nucleotides matching TRBD2. The CDR3 spells CASSLPSGTTDTQYF. CDR3 bases: TGCGCCAGCAGCTTGCCTAGCGGGACGACAGATACGCAGTATTTT.